This T cell receptor beta chain was sequenced for a study of vaccination effects on CD4 cells after COVID-19. Prior to sequencing, the ViraFEST assay stimulated PBMC with viral peptide pools, which expanded the antigen-specific CD4+ T cells. Following 10 days of culture, CD4+ T cells were isolated. Each well held approximately 2.2 million PBMC cultured with roughly 9.7 ug/ml peptides and about 10 IU/ml IL-2. Half-medium replacement with IL-2 medium occurred on days 3 and 7. This CDR3 is 17 amino acids long. Germline V CDR1 and CDR2: SGHNT, YYREEE (reference sequence). V lost 4 bases and J lost 0; bases outside the gene matches: 7. As to this clone: Its target is unknown.

The repertoire was sequenced with immunoSEQ multiplex PCR; TCRdb's copy has only in-frame clones and lacks some. Of 23,000 or so clones listed, about 73% are singletons. The receptor comes from a human donor who received a COVID-19 vaccine. Material: CD4+ T cells from PBMCs cultured with HCoV-229E spike peptides, obtained before COVID-19 vaccination. The chain links TRBV5-4 to TRBJ2-1; 10 bases agree with TRBD2. CDR3 bases: TGTGCCAGCAGCCGGACTAGCGGACGCGCCTCCTACAATGAGCAGTTCTTC. Its translation is CASSRTSGRASYNEQFF.